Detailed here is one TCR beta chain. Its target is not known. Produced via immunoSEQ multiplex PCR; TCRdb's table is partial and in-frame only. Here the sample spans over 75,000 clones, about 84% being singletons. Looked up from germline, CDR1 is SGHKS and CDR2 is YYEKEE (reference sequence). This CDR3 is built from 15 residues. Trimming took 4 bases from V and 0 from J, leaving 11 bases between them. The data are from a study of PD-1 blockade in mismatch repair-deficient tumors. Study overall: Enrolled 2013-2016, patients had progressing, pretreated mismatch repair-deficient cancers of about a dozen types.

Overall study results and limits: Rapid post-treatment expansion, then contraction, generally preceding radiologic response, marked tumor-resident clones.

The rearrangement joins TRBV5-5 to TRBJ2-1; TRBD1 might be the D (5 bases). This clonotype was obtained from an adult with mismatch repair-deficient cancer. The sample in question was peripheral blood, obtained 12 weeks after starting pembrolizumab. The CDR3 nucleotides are TGTGCCAGCAGCCCGACAGTGAGCTCCTACAATGAGCAGTTCTTC. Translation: CASSPTVSSYNEQFF.